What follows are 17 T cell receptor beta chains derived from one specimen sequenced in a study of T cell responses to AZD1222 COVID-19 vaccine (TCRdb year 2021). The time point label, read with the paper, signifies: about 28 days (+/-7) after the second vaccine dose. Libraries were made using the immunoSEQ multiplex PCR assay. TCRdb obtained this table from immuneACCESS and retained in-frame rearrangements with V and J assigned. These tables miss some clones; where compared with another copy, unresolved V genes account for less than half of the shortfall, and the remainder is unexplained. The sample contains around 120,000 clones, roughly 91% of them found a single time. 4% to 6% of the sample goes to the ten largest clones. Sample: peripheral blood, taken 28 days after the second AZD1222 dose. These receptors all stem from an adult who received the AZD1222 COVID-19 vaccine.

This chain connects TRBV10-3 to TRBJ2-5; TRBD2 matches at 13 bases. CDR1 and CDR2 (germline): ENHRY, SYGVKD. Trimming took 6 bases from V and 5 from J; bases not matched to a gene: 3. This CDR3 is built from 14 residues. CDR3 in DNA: TGTGCCATCAGCCCGGGACTAGCGGGGGAGACCCAGTACTTC. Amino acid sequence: CAISPGLAGETQYF.

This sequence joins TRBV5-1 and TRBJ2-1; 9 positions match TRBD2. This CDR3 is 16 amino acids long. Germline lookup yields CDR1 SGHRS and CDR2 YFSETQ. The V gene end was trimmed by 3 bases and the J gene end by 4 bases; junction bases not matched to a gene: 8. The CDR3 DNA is TGCGCCAGCAGCTCGGAACTAGCGGGCCCGTACAATGAGCAGTTCTTC. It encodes CASSSELAGPYNEQFF.

The CDR3 reads CASSLSGDTQYF. Written as DNA, the CDR3 is TGTGCCAGCAGCTTGAGCGGAGATACGCAGTATTTT. The chain combines TRBV6-2 or TRBV6-3 with TRBJ2-3; TRBD2 is a possible D gene (5 bases). V lost 6 bases, J lost 5 bases, and 9 bases lay in between. CDR3 size: 12 residues. Germline V gene data show CDR1 as MNHEY and CDR2 as SVGEGT.

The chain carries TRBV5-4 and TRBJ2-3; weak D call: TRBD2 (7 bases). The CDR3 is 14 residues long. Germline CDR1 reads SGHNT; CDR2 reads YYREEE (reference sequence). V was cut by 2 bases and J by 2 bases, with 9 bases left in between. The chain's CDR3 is CASSLRGATDTQYF. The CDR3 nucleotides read TGTGCCAGCAGCTTACGGGGGGCCACAGATACGCAGTATTTT.

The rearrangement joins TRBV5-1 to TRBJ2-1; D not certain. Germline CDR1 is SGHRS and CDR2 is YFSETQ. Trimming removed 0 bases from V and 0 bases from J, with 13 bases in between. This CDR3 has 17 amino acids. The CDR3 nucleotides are TGCGCCAGCAGCTTGGGATTTCGGGCCAGCTCCTACAATGAGCAGTTCTTC. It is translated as CASSLGFRASSYNEQFF.

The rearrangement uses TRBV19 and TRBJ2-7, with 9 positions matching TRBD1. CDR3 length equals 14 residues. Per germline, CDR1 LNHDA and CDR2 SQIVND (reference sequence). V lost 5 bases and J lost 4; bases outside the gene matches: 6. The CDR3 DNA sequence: TGTGCCAGTAGTCGACAGGGGGAGATATACGAGCAGTACTTC. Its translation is CASSRQGEIYEQYF. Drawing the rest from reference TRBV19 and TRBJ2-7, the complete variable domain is DGGITQSPKYLFRKEGQNVTLSCEQNLNHDAMYWYRQDPGQGLRLIYYSQIVNDFQKGDIAEGYSVSREKKESFPLTVTSAQKNPTAFYLCASSRQGEIYEQYFGPGTRLTVT.

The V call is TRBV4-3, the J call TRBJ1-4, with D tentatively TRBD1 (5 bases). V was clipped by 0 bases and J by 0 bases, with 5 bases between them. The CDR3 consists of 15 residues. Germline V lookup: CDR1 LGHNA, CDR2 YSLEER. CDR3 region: CASSQDRATNEKLFF. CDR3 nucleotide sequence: TGCGCCAGCAGCCAAGACAGGGCAACTAATGAAAAACTGTTTTTT.

The CDR3 spells CAWSWLGPRDTGELFF. CDR3 in DNA: TGTGCCTGGAGTTGGTTGGGACCTCGGGACACCGGGGAGCTGTTTTTT. The chain has TRBV30 and TRBJ2-2; D assignment may be TRBD1 or TRBD2 (5 bases each). Trimming took off 2 bases at V and 3 bases at J, with 16 bases between the two ends. The CDR3 runs 16 residues. Germline CDR1 and CDR2: GTSNPN and SVGIG (reference sequence).

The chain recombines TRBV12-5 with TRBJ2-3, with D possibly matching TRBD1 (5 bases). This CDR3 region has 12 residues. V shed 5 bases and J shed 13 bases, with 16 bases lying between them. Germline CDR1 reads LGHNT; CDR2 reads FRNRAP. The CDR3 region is CASGTEILQEYF. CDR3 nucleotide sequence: TGTGCTAGTGGTACCGAAATCCTACAGGAGTATTTT.

CDR3 in amino acids: CSVEALKNTGELFF. The CDR3 bases are TGCAGCGTTGAGGCACTGAAGAACACCGGGGAGCTGTTTTTT. The gene calls are TRBV29-1 and TRBJ2-2; D is unclear. The germline CDR1 and CDR2 sequences are SQVTM and ANQGSEA. The CDR3 spans 14 residues. V dropped 3 bases and J dropped 1 base, with 9 bases sitting between them.

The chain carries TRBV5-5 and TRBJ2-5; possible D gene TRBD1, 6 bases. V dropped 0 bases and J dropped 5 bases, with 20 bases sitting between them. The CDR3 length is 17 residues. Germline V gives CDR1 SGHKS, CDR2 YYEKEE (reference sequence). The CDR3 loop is CASSLARDSGGGETQYF. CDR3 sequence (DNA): TGTGCCAGCAGCTTGGCCCGAGATAGTGGGGGCGGGGAGACCCAGTACTTC. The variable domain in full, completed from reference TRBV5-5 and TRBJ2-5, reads DAGVTQSPTHLIKTRGQQVTLRCSPISGHKSVSWYQQVLGQGPQFIFQYYEKEERGRGNFPDRFSARQFPNYSSELNVNALLLGDSALYLCASSLARDSGGGETQYFGPGTRLLVL.

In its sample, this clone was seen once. The CDR3 DNA follows: TGCGCCAGCAGCCAAGATGGAGGGGCTCGGGCTGAAGCTTTCTTT. This translates into CASSQDGGARAEAFF. The chain links TRBV4-3 to TRBJ1-1, with D maybe TRBD1 (5 bases). CDR3 length equals 15 residues. Germline CDR1 is LGHNA and CDR2 is YSLEER. V was trimmed by 0 bases and J by 6 bases, leaving 14 bases between them.

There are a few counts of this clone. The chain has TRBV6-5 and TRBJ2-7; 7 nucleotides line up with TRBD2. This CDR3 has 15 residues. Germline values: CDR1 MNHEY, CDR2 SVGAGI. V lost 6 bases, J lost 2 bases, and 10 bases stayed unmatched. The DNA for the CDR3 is TGTGCCAGCAGCCGCGGGACTATTGCCCCCTACGAGCAGTACTTC. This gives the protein CASSRGTIAPYEQYF.

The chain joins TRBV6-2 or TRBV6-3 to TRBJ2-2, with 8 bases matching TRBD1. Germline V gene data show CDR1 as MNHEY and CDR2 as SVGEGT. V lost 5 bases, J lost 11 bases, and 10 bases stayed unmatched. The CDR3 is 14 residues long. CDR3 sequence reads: CASSHGQGLRELFF. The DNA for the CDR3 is TGTGCCAGCAGTCACGGACAGGGACTGCGAGAGCTGTTTTTT.

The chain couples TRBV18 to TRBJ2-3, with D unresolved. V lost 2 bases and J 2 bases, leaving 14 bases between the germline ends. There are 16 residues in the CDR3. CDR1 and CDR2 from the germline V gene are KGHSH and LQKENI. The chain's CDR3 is CASSPRRADLTDTQYF. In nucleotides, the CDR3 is TGTGCCAGCTCACCAAGAAGGGCAGACCTCACAGATACGCAGTATTTT.

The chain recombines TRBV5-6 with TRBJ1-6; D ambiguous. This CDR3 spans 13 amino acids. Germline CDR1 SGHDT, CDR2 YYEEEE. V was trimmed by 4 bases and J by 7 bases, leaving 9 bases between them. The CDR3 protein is CASSLGKNSPLHF. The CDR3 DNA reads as TGTGCCAGCAGCCTAGGGAAGAATTCACCCCTCCACTTT.

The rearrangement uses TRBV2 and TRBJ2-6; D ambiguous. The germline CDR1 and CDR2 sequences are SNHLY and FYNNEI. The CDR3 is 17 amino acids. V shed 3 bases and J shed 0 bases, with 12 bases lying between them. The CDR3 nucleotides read TGTGCCAGCAGTGACTATCCTTCTCCCTCTGGGGCCAACGTCCTGACTTTC. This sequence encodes CASSDYPSPSGANVLTF.